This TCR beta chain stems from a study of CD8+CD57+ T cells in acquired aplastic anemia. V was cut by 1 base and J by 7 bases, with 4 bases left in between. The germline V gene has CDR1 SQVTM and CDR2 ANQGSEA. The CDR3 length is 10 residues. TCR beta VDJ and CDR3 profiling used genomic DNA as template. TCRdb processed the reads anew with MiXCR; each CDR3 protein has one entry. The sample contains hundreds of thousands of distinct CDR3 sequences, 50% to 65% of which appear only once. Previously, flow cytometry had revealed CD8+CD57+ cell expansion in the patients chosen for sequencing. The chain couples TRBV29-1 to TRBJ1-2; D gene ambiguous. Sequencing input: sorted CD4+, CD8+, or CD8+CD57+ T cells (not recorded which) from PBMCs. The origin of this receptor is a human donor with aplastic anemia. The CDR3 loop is CSVEGSGYTF. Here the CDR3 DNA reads TGCAGCGTTGAAGGTTCTGGCTACACCTTC.